One sample yielded the 29 T cell receptor beta chains listed below, sequenced in a study of blood T cell repertoires in COVID-19. Measured with immunoSEQ multiplex PCR; TCRdb has only the in-frame clones, and not every one. The sample consists of 35,000 to 50,000 clones, 75% to 90% of them appearing once. The sample taken for sequencing was peripheral blood. The origin of the receptors is a woman aged 40 to 50 with acute or convalescent COVID-19.

The chain carries TRBV5-4 and TRBJ1-1; D unresolved. The germline V gene has CDR1 SGHNT and CDR2 YYREEE (reference sequence). Trimming shortened V by 4 bases and J by 6 bases, and 22 bases separated the two germline ends. This CDR3 comprises 16 residues. CDR3 amino acids: CASSVPGMVSIAEAFF. The CDR3 nucleotides read TGTGCCAGCAGCGTCCCCGGGATGGTCAGTATCGCTGAAGCTTTCTTT.

This clone has a handful of counts. The chain's CDR3 is CAWRRDRPYEQYF. CDR3 DNA: TGTGCCTGGAGGAGGGACAGACCCTACGAGCAGTACTTC. This chain connects TRBV30 to TRBJ2-7; 7 positions agree with TRBD1. The CDR3 covers 13 residues. The V segment lost 3 bases and the J segment 2 bases; nucleotides outside the gene matches: 4. CDR1 is GTSNPN, CDR2 SVGIG, per germline (reference sequence).

This chain joins TRBV5-1 and TRBJ2-2; no reliable D call. This CDR3 comprises 16 residues. Trimming removed 4 bases from V and 0 bases from J, with 13 bases in between. In germline, CDR1 is SGHRS, CDR2 YFSETQ. The DNA for the CDR3 is TGCGCCAGCAGCCTTCTAGTGGCGGCGAACACCGGGGAGCTGTTTTTT. Its translation is CASSLLVAANTGELFF.

The rearrangement links TRBV14 to TRBJ2-1; 7 bases are a match to TRBD2. Losses at the gene ends were 4 bases for V and 0 bases for J; bases not matched to a gene: 3. Germline assignment: CDR1 SGHDN and CDR2 FVKESK. The CDR3 sequence is 15 residues long. The CDR3 spells CASSPRLASYNEQFF. In nucleotides, the CDR3 is TGTGCCAGCAGCCCCCGACTAGCCTCCTACAATGAGCAGTTCTTC.

This chain joins TRBV9 and TRBJ2-5; 7 bases match TRBD1. V was clipped by 0 bases and J by 5 bases; unmatched bases: 16. The germline V gene encodes CDR1 SGDLS and CDR2 YYNGEE. The CDR3 spans 18 residues. This CDR3 is CASSVGSRTPSRGETQYF. In DNA, the CDR3 is TGTGCCAGCAGCGTAGGGTCCAGGACACCCTCCAGGGGGGAGACCCAGTACTTC.

The chain combines TRBV11-2 with TRBJ2-2; TRBD2 might be the D (6 bases). The CDR3 runs 14 residues. The germline V gene has CDR1 SGHAT and CDR2 FQNNGV. V was clipped by 11 bases and J by 5 bases, with 18 bases between them. The CDR3 DNA reads as TGTGCCTGGACCCGGGGGTTCATTACCGGGGAGCTGTTTTTT. It is translated as CAWTRGFITGELFF.

This chain joins TRBV15 and TRBJ2-7; D may be TRBD2 (5 bases). Germline lookup yields CDR1 LNHNV and CDR2 YYDKDF (reference sequence). The CDR3 sequence is 12 residues long. Trimming shortened V by 6 bases and J by 7 bases, and 13 bases separated the two germline ends. The CDR3: CATSPGRREQYF. As DNA, the CDR3 is TGTGCCACCAGTCCCGGCCGGAGGGAGCAGTACTTC.

The chain has TRBV6-1 and TRBJ2-3; D gene ambiguous. Germline V gene data show CDR1 as MNHNS and CDR2 as SASEGT. V lost 1 base and J 6 bases, leaving 8 bases between the germline ends. The CDR3 is made up of 13 amino acids. In DNA form, the CDR3 reads TGTGCCAGCAGTGAAGGGTCGGGTGATACGCAGTATTTT. Its protein is CASSEGSGDTQYF.

This rearrangement joins TRBV12-3 or TRBV12-4 to TRBJ2-1; TRBD2 matches at 8 bases. With 0 bases clipped from V and 14 bases from J, the junction kept 6 bases outside the gene matches. The CDR3 runs to 13 residues. The CDR3 here is CASSLALGREEFF. The CDR3 coding sequence is TGTGCCAGCAGTTTAGCGCTAGGGCGGGAGGAGTTCTTC.

J is TRBJ2-1 and V is TRBV15; 14 nucleotides align to TRBD2. The junction had 14 bases not matched to a gene; V was cut back by 6 bases and J by 7 bases. Germline CDR1 is LNHNV and CDR2 is YYDKDF (reference sequence). The CDR3 runs to 18 residues. The CDR3 is CATREGLAGAWMRNEQFF. In nucleotides, the CDR3 is TGTGCCACCAGAGAGGGACTAGCGGGGGCATGGATGAGGAATGAGCAGTTCTTC.

A single count supports this clone. The chain links TRBV4-3 to TRBJ1-1; no clear D gene. Germline CDR1 LGHNA, CDR2 YSLEER. The CDR3 length is 15 residues. The V gene lost 0 bases and the J gene lost 3 bases, with 11 bases spanning the gap. The CDR3 DNA reads as TGCGCCAGCAGCCAAGAGCCTAGGAGGGACACTGAAGCTTTCTTT. Residues: CASSQEPRRDTEAFF.

V is TRBV6-1 and J is TRBJ1-2; possibly TRBD1 for D (5 bases). This CDR3 region has 15 residues. With 1 base removed from V and 4 bases from J, the gap between germline ends came to 13 bases. Germline loops: CDR1 MNHNS, CDR2 SASEGT. The CDR3 DNA sequence: TGTGCCAGCAGTGAAGGGGTAGGCCAGGGCTATGGCTACACCTTC. The encoded protein is CASSEGVGQGYGYTF.

This clone was recorded only once. The chain employs TRBV19 and TRBJ1-1, with 9 nucleotides matching TRBD1. V lost 5 bases, J lost 3 bases, and 7 bases stayed unmatched. The CDR3 has 15 amino acids. Germline V lookup: CDR1 LNHDA, CDR2 SQIVND (reference sequence). Written as DNA, the CDR3 is TGTGCCAGTAGTCGTCAACAGGGGGCTGACACTGAAGCTTTCTTT. It translates to CASSRQQGADTEAFF. The full variable domain, in which reference TRBV19 and TRBJ1-1 provide the parts outside the CDR3, is DGGITQSPKYLFRKEGQNVTLSCEQNLNHDAMYWYRQDPGQGLRLIYYSQIVNDFQKGDIAEGYSVSREKKESFPLTVTSAQKNPTAFYLCASSRQQGADTEAFFGQGTRLTVV.

The chain uses TRBV12-3 or TRBV12-4 and TRBJ2-7; TRBD1 might be the D (5 bases). The CDR3 runs 12 residues. The germline V and J ends were trimmed by 5 bases and 4 bases, with 9 bases remaining between them. CDR3 nucleotides: TGTGCCAGCAGTCCCCGACAGTACGAGCAGTACTTC. Its protein is CASSPRQYEQYF.

The chain has TRBV9 and TRBJ2-7, with 7 bases matching TRBD1. The germline CDR1 and CDR2 sequences are SGDLS and YYNGEE. V trimming: 3 bases; J trimming: 7 bases; junction bases outside the gene matches: 13. This CDR3 comprises 15 residues. The CDR3 DNA sequence: TGTGCCAGCAGCGCCCTCGAAGGGGGCAGGGGGGAGCAGTACTTC. Encoded protein: CASSALEGGRGEQYF.

J is TRBJ2-4 and V is TRBV27; 7 bases match TRBD2. J lost 6 bases, V lost 2 bases, and 1 base had no gene match. Germline lookup yields CDR1 MNHEY and CDR2 SMNVEV (reference sequence). The CDR3 extends over 13 amino acids. This CDR3 reads CASSLPGGNIQYF. CDR3 sequence (DNA): TGTGCCAGCAGTTTACCGGGGGGAAACATTCAGTACTTC.

The genes are TRBV24-1 and TRBJ1-1; 7 bases are shared with TRBD1. The CDR3 extends over 13 amino acids. V trimming: 5 bases; J trimming: 6 bases; junction bases outside the gene matches: 5. Looked up from germline, CDR1 is KGHDR and CDR2 is SFDVKD. Here the CDR3 DNA reads TGTGCCACCAGTGTAGGGGGCGCGTCTGAAGCTTTCTTT. Residues: CATSVGGASEAFF.

This chain joins TRBV7-8 and TRBJ2-1, with a weak D call TRBD2 (5 bases). This CDR3 has 15 residues. The germline gives CDR1 SGHVS, CDR2 FQNEAQ. V was pared by 1 base and J by 9 bases, with 16 bases between. CDR3 in DNA: TGTGCCAGCAGCTTAGGAGGGCAGAAATCGGGTGAGCAGTTCTTC. Amino acid sequence: CASSLGGQKSGEQFF.

The chain links TRBV21-1 to TRBJ1-2; the table's D call, TRBD1, has no DNA check behind it. TRBV21-1 is a pseudogene locus. The CDR3 spans 14 residues. The CDR3 DNA is TGTGCCAGCAGCCGAACAGACAGGGAGCAAGGCTACACCTTC. Protein product: CASSRTDREQGYTF.

The CDR3 here is CASSQDLGWSGGYEQYF. DNA of the CDR3: TGCGCCAGCAGCCAAGACCTCGGTTGGAGCGGAGGGTACGAGCAGTACTTC. The V and J genes are TRBV4-1 and TRBJ2-7; possible D gene TRBD2, 6 bases. Germline loops: CDR1 MGHRA, CDR2 YSYEKL. Trimming pared 0 bases from V and 4 bases from J, leaving 19 bases between. The CDR3 is made up of 17 amino acids.

The count of this clone is one. The rearrangement links TRBV5-8 to TRBJ2-2; D uncertain. Between the trimmed V and J ends, which lost 4 bases and 6 bases, there was a span of 7 bases. CDR3 length: 12 residues. CDR1 SGHTS and CDR2 YDEGEE come from the germline V gene. The CDR3 loop reads CASSIVSGELFF. The CDR3 DNA reads TGTGCCAGCAGCATAGTATCCGGGGAGCTGTTTTTT.

The chain combines TRBV28 with TRBJ1-2; TRBD1 might be the D (6 bases). Trimming took 5 bases from V and 0 from J, leaving 10 bases between them. Germline values: CDR1 MDHEN, CDR2 SYDVKM. The CDR3 has 14 amino acids. The CDR3 loop is CASSLQGTNYGYTF. CDR3 nucleotides: TGTGCCAGCAGTCTACAGGGTACTAACTATGGCTACACCTTC.

This chain joins TRBV5-1 and TRBJ2-4; TRBD2 agrees at 7 bases. The CDR3 extends over 18 amino acids. Germline V gene data show CDR1 as SGHRS and CDR2 as YFSETQ. V shed 6 bases, J shed 1 base, and the junction held 16 bases outside the gene matches. CDR3 in amino acids: CASKGGRGTGAAKNIQYF. The CDR3 nucleotides read TGCGCCAGCAAAGGAGGGCGGGGGACTGGAGCGGCCAAAAACATTCAGTACTTC.

The chain joins TRBV6-4 to TRBJ2-1; 12 nucleotides align to TRBD2. Germline CDR1 reads MRHNA; CDR2 reads SNTAGT. The CDR3 consists of 14 residues. V trimming: 5 bases; J trimming: 7 bases; junction bases outside the gene matches: 3. The CDR3 is CASSSLAGGNEQFF. The CDR3 region has the DNA TGTGCCAGCAGTAGTCTAGCGGGGGGGAATGAGCAGTTCTTC.

This clone has only one observation. This sequence joins TRBV19 and TRBJ2-3; 8 bases are a match to TRBD1. Looked up from germline, CDR1 is LNHDA and CDR2 is SQIVND (reference sequence). V lost 8 bases, J lost 4 bases, and 5 bases stayed unmatched. The CDR3 totals 13 residues. The CDR3 protein is CASGRGPADTQYF. In DNA form, the CDR3 reads TGTGCCAGTGGCAGGGGGCCGGCAGATACGCAGTATTTT.

The chain uses TRBV9 and TRBJ1-6, with 8 nucleotides matching TRBD1. The CDR3 length is 14 residues. Germline V gene sequence: CDR1 SGDLS, CDR2 YYNGEE. V lost 3 bases, J lost 10 bases, and 6 bases stayed unmatched. The CDR3 loop is CASSADTGGSPLHF. For the CDR3, the DNA is TGTGCCAGCAGCGCCGACACAGGGGGATCACCCCTCCACTTT.

The chain uses TRBV6-5 and TRBJ1-3; D may be TRBD1 (5 bases). V lost 2 bases and J 4 bases, leaving 12 bases between the germline ends. The CDR3 loop spans 15 amino acids. The germline gives CDR1 MNHEY, CDR2 SVGAGI. The CDR3 DNA reads as TGTGCCAGCAGTTACGGGGCTTCTACAGGAAACACCATATATTTT. It translates to CASSYGASTGNTIYF.

The chain employs TRBV6-4 and TRBJ2-1, with D perhaps TRBD1 (6 bases). With 6 bases removed from V and 3 bases from J, the gap between germline ends came to 12 bases. Germline values: CDR1 MRHNA, CDR2 SNTAGT. The CDR3 has 14 residues. The CDR3 bases are TGTGCCAGCAGGGAGGACAGCAGCTACAATGAGCAGTTCTTC. Translating it yields CASREDSSYNEQFF.

V is TRBV19 and J is TRBJ1-1; a weak D match, TRBD1 (5 bases). With 1 base removed from V and 7 bases from J, the gap between germline ends came to 13 bases. Germline lookup yields CDR1 LNHDA and CDR2 SQIVND (reference sequence). This CDR3 spans 14 amino acids. CDR3 bases: TGTGCCAGTAGTATAGCTGTGACAGCCCTTGAAGCTTTCTTT. It codes for CASSIAVTALEAFF.